This is a list of T cell receptor beta chains from one sample in a study of T cell repertoires in cytomegalovirus infection. Antigen specificity for these receptors is unknown. TCRdb itself ran the reads through MiXCR, one entry per CDR3 protein. This sample yields about half a million distinct CDR3 sequences, of which about 33% are seen a single time; 17% belongs to the top ten. Source: cultured PBMCs, taken from culture after CMV antigen stimulation. All receptors derive from a human donor in good health (CMV status not recorded). Some clones in this sample may be carry-over from other donors' samples. Both conserved end residues are part of each CDR3. A D gene is named only where the DNA matches it firmly. Clone size, where shown, is once, few, many, or a class for clones that have expanded.

>few|TRBJ1-2|TRBD1|TRBV5-1
CASSPPSPGGNYGYTF
TGCGCCAGCAGCCCCCCAAGTCCAGGGGGTAACTATGGCTACACCTTC
>few|TRBJ1-4|NA|TRBV7-6
CASSLEGPATNEKLFF
TGTGCCAGCAGCTTAGAAGGCCCTGCAACTAATGAAAAACTGTTTTTT
>NA|TRBJ2-2|NA|TRBV11-3
CASSWRTTNTGELFF
TGTGCCAGCAGCTGGCGGACTACCAACACCGGGGAGCTGTTTTTT
>few|TRBJ1-5|NA|TRBV28
CASREQGVNQPQHF
TGTGCCAGCAGGGAACAGGGCGTCAATCAGCCCCAGCATTTT
>NA|TRBJ2-7|NA|TRBV4-1
CASSQAQGRVPYEQYF
TGCGCCAGCAGCCAAGCCCAGGGTAGGGTTCCCTACGAGCAGTACTTC
>few|TRBJ2-7|NA|TRBV7-2
CASSLSSLQGGSYEQYF
TGTGCCAGCAGCTTGTCTTCTCTACAAGGGGGCTCCTACGAGCAGTACTTC
>few|TRBJ2-1|TRBD1|TRBV6-5
CASSYSGQAGNEQFF
TGTGCCAGCAGTTACTCCGGACAGGCTGGGAATGAGCAGTTCTTC
>many|TRBJ2-5|TRBD1|TRBV7-2
CASSLGTGKIGTQYF
TGTGCCAGCAGCCTCGGGACAGGGAAGATTGGGACCCAGTACTTC
>once|TRBJ2-1|NA|TRBV28
CASSLNSRDEQFF
TGTGCCAGCAGTCTTAATTCTAGGGATGAGCAGTTCTTC
>many|TRBJ2-7|TRBD2|TRBV20-1
CSPDSGRPYEQYF
TGCAGCCCCGATAGCGGGAGGCCCTACGAGCAGTACTTC